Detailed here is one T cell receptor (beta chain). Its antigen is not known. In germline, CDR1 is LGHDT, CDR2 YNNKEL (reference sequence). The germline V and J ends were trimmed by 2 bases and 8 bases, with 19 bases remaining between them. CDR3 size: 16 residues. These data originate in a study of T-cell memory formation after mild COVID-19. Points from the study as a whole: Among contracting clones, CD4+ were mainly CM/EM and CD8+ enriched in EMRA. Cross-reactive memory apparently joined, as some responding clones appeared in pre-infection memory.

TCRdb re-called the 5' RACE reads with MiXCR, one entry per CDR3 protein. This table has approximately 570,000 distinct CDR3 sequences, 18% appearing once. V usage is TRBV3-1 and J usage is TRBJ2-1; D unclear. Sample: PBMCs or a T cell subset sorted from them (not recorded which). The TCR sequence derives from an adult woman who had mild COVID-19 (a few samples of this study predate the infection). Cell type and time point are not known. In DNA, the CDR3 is TGTGCCAGCAGCCAACCTTCGACGTCCTATCTGGATGAGCAGTTCTTC. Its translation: CASSQPSTSYLDEQFF.